What follows are 18 T cell receptor beta chains derived from one specimen sequenced in a study of T cell responses to AZD1222 COVID-19 vaccine. Sequencing used immunoSEQ multiplex PCR; TCRdb keeps in-frame clones, though not all of them. This sample has 130,000 to 150,000 clones; approximately 90% occur once, and the top ten carry around 2.7%. The sequencing used peripheral blood, collected on day 0 of AZD1222 vaccination. All receptors derive from an adult in good health.

The chain employs TRBV5-1 and TRBJ1-4, with TRBD1 identical over 10 bases. This CDR3 region has 15 residues. Germline CDR1 and CDR2: SGHRS and YFSETQ. V was pared by 4 bases and J by 4 bases, with 4 bases of the junction left unmatched. The CDR3 DNA is TGCGCCAGCAGCGCTGGGACAGGGGATAATGAAAAACTGTTTTTT. Translation gives CASSAGTGDNEKLFF.

The CDR3: CAWSPGLAADTQYF. Here the CDR3 DNA reads TGTGCCTGGAGCCCAGGACTAGCGGCCGATACGCAGTATTTT. This chain links TRBV30 with TRBJ2-3; TRBD2 aligns across 10 bases. This CDR3 has 14 amino acids. Germline V gene data show CDR1 as GTSNPN and CDR2 as SVGIG (reference sequence). The J segment lost 6 bases and the V segment lost 3 bases, leaving 6 bases of the junction unmatched.

The chain carries TRBV7-8 and TRBJ1-1; TRBD1 aligns across 8 bases. This CDR3 is 12 amino acids long. CDR1 and CDR2 (germline): SGHVS, FQNEAQ. V lost 5 bases to trimming and J lost 11 bases; unmatched junction nucleotides: 7. The CDR3 loop reads CASSPQDRVAFF. The CDR3 coding sequence is TGTGCCAGCAGCCCGCAGGACAGGGTGGCTTTCTTT.

This clone appeared a single time. CDR3 nucleotides: TGTGCCATCAGCGGACAGGGAAGCTCTGGAAACACCATATATTTT. Its protein product is CAISGQGSSGNTIYF. The chain employs TRBV10-3 and TRBJ1-3, with 8 bases identical to TRBD1. CDR3 length: 15 residues. The junction had 4 bases not matched to a gene; V was cut back by 6 bases and J by 0 bases. Germline V gene lookup returns CDR1 ENHRY and CDR2 SYGVKD.

V usage is TRBV20-1 and J usage is TRBJ2-5; 7 positions agree with TRBD1. Germline V gives CDR1 DFQATT, CDR2 SNEGSKA (reference sequence). This CDR3 region has 16 residues. Trimming at V came to 3 bases and at J to 5 bases, leaving 15 bases not matched to a gene. The CDR3: CSASGWGQKTRETQYF. The CDR3 DNA follows: TGCAGTGCTAGTGGGTGGGGACAGAAGACTCGGGAGACCCAGTACTTC.

This rearrangement joins TRBV7-6 to TRBJ1-4; weak D call: TRBD1 (6 bases). Trimming left V 1 base short and J 7 bases short, with 13 bases between. The CDR3 has 15 amino acids. Germline CDR1 is SGHVS and CDR2 is FNYEAQ. CDR3 loop: CASSLGAGVVEKLFF. The CDR3 region has the DNA TGTGCCAGCAGCTTAGGCGCAGGGGTGGTTGAAAAACTGTTTTTT. The full variable domain, rest sourced from reference TRBV7-6 and TRBJ1-4, is GAGVSQSPRYKVTKRGQDVALRCDPISGHVSLYWYRQALGQGPEFLTYFNYEAQQDKSGLPNDRFSAERPEGSISTLTIQRTEQRDSAMYRCASSLGAGVVEKLFFGSGTQLSVL.

The rearrangement uses TRBV3-1 (or the pseudogene TRBV3-2) and TRBJ2-5; D not resolved. The CDR3 loop spans 10 amino acids. V lost 3 bases and J 7 bases, leaving 3 bases between the germline ends. CDR1 is LGHDT, CDR2 YNNKEL, per germline (reference sequence). Written as DNA, the CDR3 is TGTGCCAGCAGCCAGGGGACCCAGTACTTC. Translated, it gives CASSQGTQYF.

V and J are TRBV18 and TRBJ1-5; D might be TRBD1 (6 bases). V dropped 4 bases and J dropped 5 bases, with 9 bases sitting between them. Germline loops: CDR1 KGHSH, CDR2 LQKENI. This CDR3 comprises 13 residues. The CDR3 region is CASSQGEDQPQHF. CDR3 DNA sequence: TGTGCCAGCTCACAGGGGGAAGATCAGCCCCAGCATTTT.

This chain uses TRBV4-3 with TRBJ2-3; D assignment may be TRBD1 or TRBD2 (6 bases each). The CDR3 runs 18 residues. Per germline, CDR1 LGHNA and CDR2 YSLEER. The V end was cut by 0 bases, the J end by 3 bases, with 19 bases between. The CDR3 region is CASSQERGRGAVTDTQYF. The CDR3 DNA sequence: TGCGCCAGCAGCCAAGAGCGGGGAAGGGGGGCGGTGACAGATACGCAGTATTTT.

The rearrangement joins TRBV18 to TRBJ1-1; 9 bases agree with TRBD1. From germline, CDR1 is KGHSH and CDR2 LQKENI. The J segment lost 1 base and the V segment lost 5 bases, leaving 5 bases of the junction unmatched. This CDR3 contains 15 residues. For the CDR3, the DNA is TGTGCCAGCTCATCTCCGGACAGGGGGAACACTGAAGCTTTCTTT. Encoded protein: CASSSPDRGNTEAFF.

J is TRBJ1-5 and V is TRBV27; D is undetermined. Germline V gene lookup returns CDR1 MNHEY and CDR2 SMNVEV (reference sequence). The length of the CDR3 is 15 residues. The ends were cut back, 6 bases at V and 2 bases at J, with 14 bases in the middle. Here the CDR3 DNA reads TGTGCCAGCAGCTCCCTCCCTGGCGGCAATCAGCCCCAGCATTTT. Translation: CASSSLPGGNQPQHF.

The chain joins TRBV5-1 to TRBJ2-7, with 9 bases lining up with TRBD2. This CDR3 comprises 15 residues. Germline CDR1 is SGHRS and CDR2 is YFSETQ. V lost 4 bases, J lost 1 base, and 6 bases stayed unmatched. CDR3 in DNA: TGCGCCAGCAGCCTTAGCGGGAGTGCTTCCTACGAGCAGTACTTC. Protein: CASSLSGSASYEQYF.

This rearrangement joins TRBV7-8 to TRBJ2-7; 7 bases map to TRBD1. Germline loops: CDR1 SGHVS, CDR2 FQNEAQ. The CDR3 runs to 14 residues. The V gene end was trimmed by 6 bases and the J gene end by 0 bases; junction bases not matched to a gene: 5. The CDR3 sequence is CASRWGTASYEQYF. Written as DNA, the CDR3 is TGTGCCAGCAGGTGGGGGACAGCCTCCTACGAGCAGTACTTC.

This clone was found once. This chain links TRBV7-2 with TRBJ2-7; possibly TRBD2 for D (7 bases). This CDR3 is built from 12 residues. The germline CDR1 and CDR2 sequences are SGHTA and FQGNSA. V gave up 3 bases and J gave up 9 bases, with 12 bases separating them. The DNA for the CDR3 is TGTGCCAGCAGCTTTCGGGCGGGGGCGCAGTACTTC. It yields the protein CASSFRAGAQYF.

CDR3 protein: CAISDSKGPSNQPQHF. CDR3 nucleotides: TGTGCCATCAGTGACTCGAAGGGACCTAGCAATCAGCCCCAGCATTTT. The chain has TRBV10-3 and TRBJ1-5, with a weak D call TRBD1 (5 bases). Germline V gives CDR1 ENHRY, CDR2 SYGVKD. The V and J ends lost 3 bases and 0 bases respectively, with 12 bases between them. The CDR3 extends over 16 amino acids.

The chain couples TRBV28 to TRBJ1-1; no clear D gene. V was pared by 4 bases and J by 2 bases, with 11 bases between. The CDR3 has 14 residues. Germline V lookup: CDR1 MDHEN, CDR2 SYDVKM. In nucleotides, the CDR3 is TGTGCCAGCAGTTCCTTTAACCCCAACACTGAAGCTTTCTTT. Protein sequence: CASSSFNPNTEAFF.

V is TRBV19 and J is TRBJ1-5; 7 nucleotides align to TRBD1. Germline CDR1 reads LNHDA; CDR2 reads SQIVND (reference sequence). This CDR3 region has 15 residues. V lost 5 bases to trimming and J lost 5 bases; unmatched junction nucleotides: 9. The DNA of the CDR3 is TGTGCCAGTAGTTCCCGGGACAGAATATATCAGCCCCAGCATTTT. Translating it yields CASSSRDRIYQPQHF.

The CDR3 loop reads CASSQDFGRKETQYF. The CDR3 bases are TGTGCCAGCAGCCAAGATTTCGGCAGAAAAGAGACCCAGTACTTC. The chain is built from TRBV4-2 and TRBJ2-5, with unresolved D. V dropped 0 bases and J dropped 3 bases, with 11 bases sitting between them. Germline values: CDR1 LGHNA, CDR2 YNFKEQ. The CDR3 length is 15 residues.